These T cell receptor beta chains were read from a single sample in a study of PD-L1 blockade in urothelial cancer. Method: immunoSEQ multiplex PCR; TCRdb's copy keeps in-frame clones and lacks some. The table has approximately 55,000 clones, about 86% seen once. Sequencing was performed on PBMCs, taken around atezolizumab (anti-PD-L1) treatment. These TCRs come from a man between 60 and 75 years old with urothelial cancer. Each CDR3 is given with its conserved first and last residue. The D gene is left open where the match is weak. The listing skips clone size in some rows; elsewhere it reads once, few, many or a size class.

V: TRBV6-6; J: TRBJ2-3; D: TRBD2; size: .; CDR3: CASRGTSGTDTQYF; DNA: TGTGCCAGCAGAGGGACTAGCGGCACAGATACGCAGTATTTT
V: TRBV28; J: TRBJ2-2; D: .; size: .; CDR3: CASTLNTGELFF; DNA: TGTGCCAGCACCCTGAACACCGGGGAGCTGTTTTTT
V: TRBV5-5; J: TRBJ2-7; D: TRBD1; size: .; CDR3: CASSHGDRGIIYEQYF; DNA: TGTGCCAGCAGCCATGGGGACAGGGGAATAATCTACGAGCAGTACTTC
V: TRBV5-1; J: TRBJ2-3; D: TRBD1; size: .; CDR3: CASSFSTGGYTSTDTQYF; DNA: TGCGCCAGCAGCTTCTCTACAGGGGGGTACACTAGCACAGATACGCAGTATTTT
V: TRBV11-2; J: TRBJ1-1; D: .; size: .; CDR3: CASSFSTAESSEAFF; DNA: TGTGCCAGCAGCTTCTCGACGGCGGAGAGTAGTGAAGCTTTCTTT
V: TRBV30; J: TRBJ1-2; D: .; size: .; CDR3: CAWRPDSRGYGYTF; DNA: TGTGCCTGGAGACCCGACAGTAGGGGCTATGGCTACACCTTC
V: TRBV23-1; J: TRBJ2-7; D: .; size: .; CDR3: CASKPSEQYF; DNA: TGCGCCAGCAAGCCGTCGGAGCAGTACTTC
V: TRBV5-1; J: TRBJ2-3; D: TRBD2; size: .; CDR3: CASSLARGGRADTQYF; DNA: TGCGCCAGCAGCTTGGCGCGGGGGGGTAGGGCAGATACGCAGTATTTT
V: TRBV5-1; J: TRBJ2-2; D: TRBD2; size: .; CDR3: CASSLRTSGRGKNTGELFF; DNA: TGCGCCAGCAGCTTAAGGACTAGCGGGAGAGGTAAAAACACCGGGGAGCTGTTTTTT
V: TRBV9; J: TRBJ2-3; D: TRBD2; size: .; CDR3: CASSVDDGGTDTQYF; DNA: TGTGCCAGCAGCGTAGACGACGGGGGGACAGATACGCAGTATTTT
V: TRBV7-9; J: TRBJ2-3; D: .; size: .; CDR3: CASSLAADTQYF; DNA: TGTGCCAGCAGCTTAGCAGCTGATACGCAGTATTTT
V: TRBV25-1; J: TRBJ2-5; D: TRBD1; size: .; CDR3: CASRGGTGGRETQYF; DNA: TGTGCCAGCAGAGGGGGGACAGGGGGCCGGGAGACCCAGTACTTC
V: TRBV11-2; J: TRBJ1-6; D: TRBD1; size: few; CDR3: CASSLTGVRSPLHF; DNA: TGTGCCAGCAGCTTAACAGGGGTCAGGTCACCCCTCCACTTT
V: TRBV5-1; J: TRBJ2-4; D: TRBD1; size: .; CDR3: CASSIDRGLIDIQYF; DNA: TGCGCCAGCAGCATAGACAGGGGGTTGATCGACATTCAGTACTTC
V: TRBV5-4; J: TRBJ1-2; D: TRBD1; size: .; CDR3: CASSGGDRGSYGYTF; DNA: TGTGCCAGCAGCGGAGGGGACAGGGGTAGCTATGGCTACACCTTC
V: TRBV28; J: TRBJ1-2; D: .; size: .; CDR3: CASSLSPGGYGYTF; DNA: TGTGCCAGCAGTTTATCCCCAGGAGGCTATGGCTACACCTTC
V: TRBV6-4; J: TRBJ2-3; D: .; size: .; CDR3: CASSEGSVGTDTQYF; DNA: TGTGCCAGCAGTGAAGGTAGCGTAGGCACAGATACGCAGTATTTT
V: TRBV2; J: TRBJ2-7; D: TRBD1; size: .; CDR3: CASLDRRTSYEQYF; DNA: TGTGCCAGCTTGGACAGGAGGACCTCCTACGAGCAGTACTTC
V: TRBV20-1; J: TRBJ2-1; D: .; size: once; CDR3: CSANFLSEQFF; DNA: TGCAGTGCTAATTTTCTTAGCGAGCAGTTCTTC
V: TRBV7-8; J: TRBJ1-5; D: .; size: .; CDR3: CASSLEGNRNQPQHF; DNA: TGTGCCAGCAGCTTAGAGGGGAACCGCAATCAGCCCCAGCATTTT
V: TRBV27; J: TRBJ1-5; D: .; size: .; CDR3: CASSWGPGQPQHF; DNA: TGTGCCAGCAGTTGGGGGCCAGGACAGCCCCAGCATTTT
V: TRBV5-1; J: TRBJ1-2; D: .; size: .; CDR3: CASSLDDGGAYGYTF; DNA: TGCGCCAGCAGCTTGGACGACGGAGGGGCCTATGGCTACACCTTC
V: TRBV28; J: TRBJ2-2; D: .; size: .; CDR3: CASSTQGRTGELFF; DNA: TGTGCCAGCAGTACACAGGGTCGGACCGGGGAGCTGTTTTTT
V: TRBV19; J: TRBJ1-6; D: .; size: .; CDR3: CASTRQSSYNSPLHF; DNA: TGTGCCAGTACCAGACAGAGCTCCTATAATTCACCCCTCCACTTT
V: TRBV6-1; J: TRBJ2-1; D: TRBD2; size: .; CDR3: CASRTGTSGTNEQFF; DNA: TGTGCCAGCAGGACCGGGACTAGCGGGACGAATGAGCAGTTCTTC
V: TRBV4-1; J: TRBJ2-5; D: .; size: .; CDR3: CASSQDSQGGTQYF; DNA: TGCGCCAGCAGCCAAGACTCGCAGGGTGGGACCCAGTACTTC
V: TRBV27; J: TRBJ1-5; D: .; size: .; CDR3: CASSLVGSNQPQHF; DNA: TGTGCCAGCAGTTTGGTGGGCAGCAATCAGCCCCAGCATTTT
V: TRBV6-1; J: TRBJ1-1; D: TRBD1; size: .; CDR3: CASSARTGGNVEAFF; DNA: TGTGCCAGCAGCGCCAGGACAGGGGGAAATGTTGAAGCTTTCTTT
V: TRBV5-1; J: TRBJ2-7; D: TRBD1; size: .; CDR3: CASSSGQGREQYF; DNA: TGCGCCAGCAGCTCGGGACAGGGGCGCGAGCAGTACTTC
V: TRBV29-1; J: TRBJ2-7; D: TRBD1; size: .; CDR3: CSVDGQGTYEQYF; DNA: TGCAGCGTTGATGGACAGGGGACCTACGAGCAGTACTTC
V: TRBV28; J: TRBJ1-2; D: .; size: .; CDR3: CASTSTDNYGYTF; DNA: TGTGCCAGCACCTCCACAGACAACTATGGCTACACCTTC
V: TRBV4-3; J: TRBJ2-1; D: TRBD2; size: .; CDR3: CASSQDLGGGASYNEQFF; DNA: TGCGCCAGCAGCCAAGATCTTGGCGGGGGGGCATCGTACAATGAGCAGTTCTTC
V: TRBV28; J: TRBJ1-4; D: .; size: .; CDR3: CAIDKGRQGEKLFF; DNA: TGTGCCATCGATAAAGGACGGCAGGGTGAAAAACTGTTTTTT
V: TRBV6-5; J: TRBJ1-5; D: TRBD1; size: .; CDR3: CASSRGLSSNQPQHF; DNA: TGTGCCAGCAGCAGGGGGCTCTCATCCAATCAGCCCCAGCATTTT
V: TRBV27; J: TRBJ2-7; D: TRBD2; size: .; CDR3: CASSRLAAYEQYF; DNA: TGTGCCAGCAGTCGACTAGCGGCCTACGAGCAGTACTTC
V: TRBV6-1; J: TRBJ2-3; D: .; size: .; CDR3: CASSEGPRGDTQYF; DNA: TGTGCCAGCAGTGAAGGGCCCCGAGGAGATACGCAGTATTTT
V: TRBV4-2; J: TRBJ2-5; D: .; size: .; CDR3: CASSRDRQETQYF; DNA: TGTGCCAGCAGCCGAGACAGACAAGAGACCCAGTACTTC
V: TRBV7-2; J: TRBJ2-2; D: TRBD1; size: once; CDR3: CASSLDRAGELFF; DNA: TGTGCCAGCAGCTTGGACAGGGCCGGGGAGCTGTTTTTT
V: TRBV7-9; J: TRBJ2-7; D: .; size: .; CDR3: CASSLVSQAKFTYEQYF; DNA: TGTGCCAGCAGCTTAGTATCACAGGCGAAATTCACCTACGAGCAGTACTTC
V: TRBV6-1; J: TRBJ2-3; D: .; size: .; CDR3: CASRWLARNTDTQYF; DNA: TGTGCCAGCAGATGGCTAGCGAGGAACACAGATACGCAGTATTTT
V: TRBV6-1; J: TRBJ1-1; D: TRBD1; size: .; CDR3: CASSLWTGQNTEAFF; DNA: TGTGCCAGCAGCTTATGGACAGGCCAGAACACTGAAGCTTTCTTT
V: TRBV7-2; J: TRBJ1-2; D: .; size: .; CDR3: CASSPRDTAGYTF; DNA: TGTGCCAGCAGCCCGAGGGACACGGCTGGCTACACCTTC
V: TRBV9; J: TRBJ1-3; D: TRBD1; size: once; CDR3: CASSVKQGLSLSGNTIYF; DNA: TGTGCCAGCAGCGTAAAACAGGGGCTAAGTCTCTCTGGAAACACCATATATTTT
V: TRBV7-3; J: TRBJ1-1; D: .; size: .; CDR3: CASSSTVGNTEAFF; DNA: TGTGCCAGCAGCTCGACAGTCGGGAACACTGAAGCTTTCTTT
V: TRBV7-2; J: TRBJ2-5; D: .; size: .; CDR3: CASSLIGGAAQETQYF; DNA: TGTGCCAGCAGCTTAATTGGAGGTGCGGCCCAAGAGACCCAGTACTTC
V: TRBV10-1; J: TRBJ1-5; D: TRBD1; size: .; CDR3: CASRSRGTSNQPQHF; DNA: TGCGCCAGCAGATCCAGGGGGACGAGCAATCAGCCCCAGCATTTT
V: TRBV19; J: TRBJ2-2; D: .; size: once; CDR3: CASSIRGSGELFF; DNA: TGTGCCAGTAGTATTCGGGGTTCGGGGGAGCTGTTTTTT
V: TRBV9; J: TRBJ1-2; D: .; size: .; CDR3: CASSVASAGYGYTF; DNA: TGTGCCAGCAGCGTAGCTTCTGCAGGGTATGGCTACACCTTC
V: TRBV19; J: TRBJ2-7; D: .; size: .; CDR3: CASSIQGGEQYF; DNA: TGTGCCAGTAGTATACAGGGGGGAGAGCAGTACTTC